These T cell receptor beta chains were read from a single sample in a study of beta chain features in type 1 diabetes. Assay used: immunoSEQ multiplex PCR; TCRdb lists only in-frame clones, some missing. This table holds fewer than 400,000 clones, around 8% found once. Specimen: central memory CD4+ T cells from blood. The receptors were gathered from a woman younger than 35 in good health. Both conserved end residues are part of each CDR3. The D gene is left open where the match is weak. Size tells how often a clone was seen (once, few, many) or the class of an expanded clone, and some rows leave it out.

-,-,TRBJ2-7,TRBV20-1,TGCAGTGCTAGAGGGGCGGGCGAGCAGTACTTC,CSARGAGEQYF
few,-,TRBJ2-6,TRBV28,TGTGCCAGCAGTTTATCCTCTGGGGCCAACGTCCTGACTTTC,CASSLSSGANVLTF
-,TRBD2,TRBJ2-3,TRBV10-3,TGTGCCACCTTAAATAGACTAGCGGGAGAAACAGATACGCAGTATTTT,CATLNRLAGETDTQYF
few,-,TRBJ2-5,TRBV5-6,TGTGCCAGCAGCTTGACAGGGGAGGTGACCCAGTACTTC,CASSLTGEVTQYF
-,-,TRBJ1-1,TRBV10-3,TGTGCCATCAGTGTAAGAACGAACACTGAAGCTTTCTTT,CAISVRTNTEAFF
-,-,TRBJ1-1,TRBV5-4,TGTGCCAGCAGCTTGTCCAGGCAGGCTCACGGGGGTGCTTTCTTT,CASSLSRQAHGGAFF
-,-,TRBJ2-6,TRBV5-4,TGTGCCAGCAGCCCCCAAGGGGTGAGCTCTGGGGCCAACGTCCTGACTTTC,CASSPQGVSSGANVLTF
few,-,TRBJ2-3,TRBV5-4,TGTGCCAGCAGCTTGGCTAACACAGATACGCAGTATTTT,CASSLANTDTQYF
few,TRBD1,TRBJ2-7,TRBV6-6,TGTGCCAGCGGGACAGGGGATTCCCACGAGCAGTACTTC,CASGTGDSHEQYF
-,-,TRBJ2-3,TRBV5-6,TGTGCCAGCAGCTCCGGGACCACCACAGATACGCAGTATTTT,CASSSGTTTDTQYF
many,-,TRBJ2-3,TRBV11-1,TGTGCCAGCAGCTTAAGCCAATACACAGATACGCAGTATTTT,CASSLSQYTDTQYF
few,-,TRBJ1-5,TRBV6-5,TGTGCCAGCAGTTACGGGTCATCCGGGAATCAGCCCCAGCATTTT,CASSYGSSGNQPQHF
-,-,TRBJ2-1,TRBV5-1,TGCGCCAGCAGCTCCCCGGCAGACATCAATGAGCAGTTCTTC,CASSSPADINEQFF
few,-,TRBJ1-3,TRBV6-1,TGTGCCAGCAGTAACCGGGGCTCTGGAAACACCATATATTTT,CASSNRGSGNTIYF
-,TRBD1,TRBJ1-2,TRBV25-1,TGTGCCAGCAGTCCGCAGGGGGCCTACGGCTACACCTTC,CASSPQGAYGYTF
-,-,TRBJ2-2,TRBV5-5,TGTGCCAGCAGCTTTAGCGTGTGGGTGGAAGGCGGGGAGCTGTTTTTT,CASSFSVWVEGGELFF
few,-,TRBJ1-2,TRBV6-1,TGTGCCAGCAGTGAGCACAGCACTAACTATGGCTACACCTTC,CASSEHSTNYGYTF